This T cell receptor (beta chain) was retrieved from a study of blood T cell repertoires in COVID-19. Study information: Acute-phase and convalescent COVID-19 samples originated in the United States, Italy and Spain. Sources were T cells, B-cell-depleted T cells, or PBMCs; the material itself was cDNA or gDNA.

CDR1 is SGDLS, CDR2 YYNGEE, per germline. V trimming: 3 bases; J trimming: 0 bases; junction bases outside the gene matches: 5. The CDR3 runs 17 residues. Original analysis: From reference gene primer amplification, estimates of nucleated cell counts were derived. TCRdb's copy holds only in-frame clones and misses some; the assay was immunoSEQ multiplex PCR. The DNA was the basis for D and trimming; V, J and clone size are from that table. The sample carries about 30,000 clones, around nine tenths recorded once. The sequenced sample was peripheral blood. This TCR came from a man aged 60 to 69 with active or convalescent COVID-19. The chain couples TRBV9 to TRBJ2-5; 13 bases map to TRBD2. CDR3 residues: CASSAGLAGAYQETQYF. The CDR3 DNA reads TGTGCCAGCAGCGCCGGACTAGCGGGGGCCTACCAAGAGACCCAGTACTTC.